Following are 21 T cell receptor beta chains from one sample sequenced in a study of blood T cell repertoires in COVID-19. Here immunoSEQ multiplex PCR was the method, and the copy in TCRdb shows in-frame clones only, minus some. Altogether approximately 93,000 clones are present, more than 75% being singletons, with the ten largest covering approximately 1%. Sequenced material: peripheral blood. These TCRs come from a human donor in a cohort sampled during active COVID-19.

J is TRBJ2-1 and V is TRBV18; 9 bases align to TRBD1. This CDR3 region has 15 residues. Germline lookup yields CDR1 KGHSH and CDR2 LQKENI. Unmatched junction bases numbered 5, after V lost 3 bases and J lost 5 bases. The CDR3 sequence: CASSPGTGIDNEQFF. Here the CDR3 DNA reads TGTGCCAGCTCACCCGGGACAGGGATCGACAATGAGCAGTTCTTC.

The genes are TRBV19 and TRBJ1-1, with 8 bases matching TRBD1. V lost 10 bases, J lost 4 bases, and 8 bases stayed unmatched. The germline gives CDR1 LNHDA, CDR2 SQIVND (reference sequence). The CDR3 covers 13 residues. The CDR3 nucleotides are TGTGCCACCTCAGGGGGCAGTCGCACTGAAGCTTTCTTT. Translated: CATSGGSRTEAFF.

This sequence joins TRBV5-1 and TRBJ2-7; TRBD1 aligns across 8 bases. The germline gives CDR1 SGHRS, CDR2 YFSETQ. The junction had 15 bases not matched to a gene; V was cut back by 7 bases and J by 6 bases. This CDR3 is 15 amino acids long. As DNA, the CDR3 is TGCGCCAGCGGGAGCCAGGGACAGGCCTCGACCGAGCAGTACTTC. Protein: CASGSQGQASTEQYF.

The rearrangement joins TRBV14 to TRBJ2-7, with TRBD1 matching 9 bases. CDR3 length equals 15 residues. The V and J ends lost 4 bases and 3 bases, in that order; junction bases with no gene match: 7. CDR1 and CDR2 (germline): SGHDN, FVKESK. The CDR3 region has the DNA TGTGCCAGCAGCCCGGGGACAGGGCATTTCTACGAGCAGTACTTC. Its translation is CASSPGTGHFYEQYF.

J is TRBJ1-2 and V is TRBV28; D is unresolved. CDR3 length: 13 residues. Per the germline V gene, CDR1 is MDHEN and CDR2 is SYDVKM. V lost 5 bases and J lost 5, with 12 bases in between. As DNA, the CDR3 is TGTGCCAGCAGTCAGGCAGCTTCTTATGGCTACACCTTC. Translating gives CASSQAASYGYTF.

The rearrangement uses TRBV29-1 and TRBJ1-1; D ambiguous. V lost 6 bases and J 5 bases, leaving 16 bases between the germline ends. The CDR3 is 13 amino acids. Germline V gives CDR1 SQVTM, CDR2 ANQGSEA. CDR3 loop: CSVVRAPVTEAFF. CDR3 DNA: TGCAGCGTGGTGAGGGCCCCGGTGACTGAAGCTTTCTTT. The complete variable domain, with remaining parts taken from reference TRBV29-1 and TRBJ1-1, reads SAVISQKPSRDICQRGTSLTIQCQVDSQVTMMFWYRQQPGQSLTLIATANQGSEATYESGFVIDKFPISRPNLTFSTLTVSNMSPEDSSIYLCSVVRAPVTEAFFGQGTRLTVV.

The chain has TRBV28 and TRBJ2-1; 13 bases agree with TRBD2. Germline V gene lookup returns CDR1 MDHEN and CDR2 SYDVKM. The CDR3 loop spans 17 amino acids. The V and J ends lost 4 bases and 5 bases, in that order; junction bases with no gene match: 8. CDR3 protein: CASSSSGLAGLNNEQFF. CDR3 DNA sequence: TGTGCCAGCAGTTCCTCGGGACTAGCGGGGTTGAACAATGAGCAGTTCTTC.

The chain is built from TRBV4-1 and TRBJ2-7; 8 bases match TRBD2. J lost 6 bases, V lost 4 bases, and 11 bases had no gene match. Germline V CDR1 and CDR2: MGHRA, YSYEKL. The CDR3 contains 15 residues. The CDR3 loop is CASSPLAGRDREQYF. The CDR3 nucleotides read TGCGCCAGCAGCCCCCTAGCCGGGAGGGATCGCGAGCAGTACTTC.

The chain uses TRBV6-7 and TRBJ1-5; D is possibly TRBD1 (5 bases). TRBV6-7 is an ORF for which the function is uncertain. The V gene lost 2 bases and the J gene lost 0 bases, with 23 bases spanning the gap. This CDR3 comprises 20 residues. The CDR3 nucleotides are TGTGCCAGCAGTTACCCAGGGCCAGGACCACCCACCGGTAGCAATCAGCCCCAGCATTTT. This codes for CASSYPGPGPPTGSNQPQHF.

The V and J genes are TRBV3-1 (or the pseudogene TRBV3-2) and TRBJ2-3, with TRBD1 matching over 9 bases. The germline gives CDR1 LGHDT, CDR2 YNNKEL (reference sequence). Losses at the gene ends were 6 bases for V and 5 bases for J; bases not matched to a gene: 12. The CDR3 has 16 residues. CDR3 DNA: TGTGCCAGCAGTCTCACCCCCGGGACAGGGAGAGATACGCAGTATTTT. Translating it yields CASSLTPGTGRDTQYF.

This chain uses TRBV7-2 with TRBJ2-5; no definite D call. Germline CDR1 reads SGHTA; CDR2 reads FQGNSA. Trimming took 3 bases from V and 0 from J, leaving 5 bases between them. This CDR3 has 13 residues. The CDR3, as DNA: TGTGCCAGCAGCTTGCAGTACCAAGAGACCCAGTACTTC. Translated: CASSLQYQETQYF. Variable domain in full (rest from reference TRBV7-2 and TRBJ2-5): GAGVSQSPSNKVTEKGKDVELRCDPISGHTALYWYRQSLGQGLEFLIYFQGNSAPDKSGLPSDRFSAERTGGSVSTLTIQRTQQEDSAVYLCASSLQYQETQYFGPGTRLLVL.

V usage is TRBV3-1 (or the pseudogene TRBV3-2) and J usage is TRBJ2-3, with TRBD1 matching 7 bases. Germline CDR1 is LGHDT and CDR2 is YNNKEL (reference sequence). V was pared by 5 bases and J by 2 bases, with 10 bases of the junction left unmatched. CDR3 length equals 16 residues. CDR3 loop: CASSDTYRGVTDTQYF. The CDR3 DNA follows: TGTGCCAGCAGCGATACCTACAGGGGAGTCACAGATACGCAGTATTTT.

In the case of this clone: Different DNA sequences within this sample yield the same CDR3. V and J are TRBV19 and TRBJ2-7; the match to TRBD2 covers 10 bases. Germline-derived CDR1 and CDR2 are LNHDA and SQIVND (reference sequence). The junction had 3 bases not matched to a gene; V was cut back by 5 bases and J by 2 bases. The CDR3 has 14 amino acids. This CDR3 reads CASSGLAGAYEQYF. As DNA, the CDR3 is TGTGCCAGTAGTGGCCTAGCGGGAGCCTACGAGCAGTACTTC.

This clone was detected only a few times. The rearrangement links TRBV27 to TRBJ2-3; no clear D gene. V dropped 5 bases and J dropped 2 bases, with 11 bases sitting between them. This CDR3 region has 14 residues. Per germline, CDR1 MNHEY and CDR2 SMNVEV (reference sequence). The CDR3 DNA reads TGTGCCAGCAGTCTAGACTCCCCCACAGATACGCAGTATTTT. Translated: CASSLDSPTDTQYF.

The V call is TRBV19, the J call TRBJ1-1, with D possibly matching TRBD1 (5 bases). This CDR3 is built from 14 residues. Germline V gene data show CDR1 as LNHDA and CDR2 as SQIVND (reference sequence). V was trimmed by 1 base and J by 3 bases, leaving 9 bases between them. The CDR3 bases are TGTGCCAGTAGTATAGCCGGGGGTTACACTGAAGCTTTCTTT. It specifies CASSIAGGYTEAFF.

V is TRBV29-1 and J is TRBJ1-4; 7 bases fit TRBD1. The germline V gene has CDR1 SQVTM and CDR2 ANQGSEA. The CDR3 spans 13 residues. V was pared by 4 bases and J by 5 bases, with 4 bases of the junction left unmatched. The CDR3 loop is CSVAGGWNEKLFF. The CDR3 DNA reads TGCAGCGTTGCAGGGGGTTGGAATGAAAAACTGTTTTTT.

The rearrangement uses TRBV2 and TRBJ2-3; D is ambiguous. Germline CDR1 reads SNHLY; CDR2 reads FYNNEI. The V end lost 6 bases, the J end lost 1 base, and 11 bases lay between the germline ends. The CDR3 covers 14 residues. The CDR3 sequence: CASRVSVGTDTQYF. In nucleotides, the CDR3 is TGTGCCAGCAGAGTGAGTGTAGGCACAGATACGCAGTATTTT.

This chain's CDR3 is CATSTQTPGSSLTQYF. The CDR3 DNA sequence: TGTGCCACCAGCACCCAGACCCCCGGATCTAGCTTGACGCAGTATTTT. The chain carries TRBV15 and TRBJ2-3, with D possibly matching TRBD2 (5 bases). The CDR3 covers 16 residues. Germline V lookup: CDR1 LNHNV, CDR2 YYDKDF (reference sequence). With 4 bases removed from V and 9 bases from J, the gap between germline ends came to 23 bases.

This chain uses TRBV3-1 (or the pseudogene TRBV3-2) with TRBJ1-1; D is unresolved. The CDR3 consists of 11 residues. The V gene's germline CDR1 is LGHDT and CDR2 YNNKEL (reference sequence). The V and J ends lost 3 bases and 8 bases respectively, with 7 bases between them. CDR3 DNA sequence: TGTGCCAGCAGCCATCTGACAGAAGCTTTCTTT. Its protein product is CASSHLTEAFF.

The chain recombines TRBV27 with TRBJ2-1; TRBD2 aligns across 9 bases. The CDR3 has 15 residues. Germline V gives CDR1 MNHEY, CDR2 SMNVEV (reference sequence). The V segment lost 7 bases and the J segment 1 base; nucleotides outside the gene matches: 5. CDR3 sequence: CASINSGSSYNEQFF. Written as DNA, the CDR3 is TGTGCCAGCATTAATAGCGGGAGTTCCTACAATGAGCAGTTCTTC.

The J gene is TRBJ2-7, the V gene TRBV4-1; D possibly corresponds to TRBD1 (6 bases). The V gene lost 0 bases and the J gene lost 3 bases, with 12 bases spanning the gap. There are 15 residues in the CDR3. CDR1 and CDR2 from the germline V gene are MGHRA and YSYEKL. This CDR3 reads CASSQDNRVVYEQYF. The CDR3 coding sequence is TGCGCCAGCAGCCAAGATAACAGGGTTGTCTACGAGCAGTACTTC.